This T cell receptor beta chain derives from a study of Ad26.COV2.S vaccination and SARS-CoV-2 variants. With V trimmed by 4 bases and J by 4 bases, 6 bases remained unmatched. CDR3 length: 15 amino acids. CDR1 and CDR2 (germline): LGHDT, YNNKEL (reference sequence). The sample holds one count of this clone. Its specificity is unknown. Findings and limits, study-wide: Vaccine and placebo recipients had similar non-spike TCR breadth. Total T cell responses may have been underestimated by the TCR breadth and depth analyses. Vaccine recipients posted higher spike-specific TCR breadth than their placebo counterparts. After vaccination, substantial breadth of spike-specific CD8+ and CD4+ responses was reported.

Assay: immunoSEQ multiplex PCR; the TCRdb copy retains only in-frame clones and omits some. The sample lists some 190,000 clones, around nine tenths occurring once. The chain links TRBV3-1 (or the pseudogene TRBV3-2) to TRBJ2-7, with 11 bases that match TRBD2. The TCR sequence derives from a human donor who had recovered from COVID-19. Sample: peripheral blood, taken after recovery from COVID-19. The CDR3 is CASSLGTSGFYEQYF. CDR3 DNA: TGTGCCAGCAGCCTCGGGACTAGCGGCTTTTACGAGCAGTACTTC.